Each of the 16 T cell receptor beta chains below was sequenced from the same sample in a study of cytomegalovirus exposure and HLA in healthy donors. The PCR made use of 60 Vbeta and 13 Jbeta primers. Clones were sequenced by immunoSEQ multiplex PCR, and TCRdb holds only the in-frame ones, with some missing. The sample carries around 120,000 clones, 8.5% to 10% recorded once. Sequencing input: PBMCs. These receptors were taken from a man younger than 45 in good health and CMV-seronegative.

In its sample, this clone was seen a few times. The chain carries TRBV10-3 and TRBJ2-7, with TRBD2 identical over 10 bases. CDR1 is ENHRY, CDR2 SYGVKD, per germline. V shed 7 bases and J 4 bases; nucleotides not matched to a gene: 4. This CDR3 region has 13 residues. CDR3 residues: CAIKGTSDYEQYF. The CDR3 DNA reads TGTGCCATCAAAGGGACTAGCGATTACGAGCAGTACTTC.

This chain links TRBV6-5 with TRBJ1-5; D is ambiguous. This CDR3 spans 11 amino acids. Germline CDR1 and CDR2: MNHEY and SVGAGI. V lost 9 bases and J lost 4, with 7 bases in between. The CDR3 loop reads CARRRNQPQHF. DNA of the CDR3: TGTGCCAGACGGCGGAATCAGCCCCAGCATTTT.

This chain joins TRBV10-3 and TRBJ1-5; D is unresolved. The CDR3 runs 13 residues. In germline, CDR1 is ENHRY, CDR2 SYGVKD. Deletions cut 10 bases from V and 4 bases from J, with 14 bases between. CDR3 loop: CATLGGPNQPQHF. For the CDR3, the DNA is TGTGCCACCTTGGGTGGGCCTAATCAGCCCCAGCATTTT.

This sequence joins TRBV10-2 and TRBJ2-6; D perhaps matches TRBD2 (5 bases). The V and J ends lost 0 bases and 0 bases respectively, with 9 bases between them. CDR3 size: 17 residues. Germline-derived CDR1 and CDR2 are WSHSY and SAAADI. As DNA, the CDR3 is TGCGCCAGCAGTGAGTCGTTAGCGACCTCTGGGGCCAACGTCCTGACTTTC. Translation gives CASSESLATSGANVLTF.

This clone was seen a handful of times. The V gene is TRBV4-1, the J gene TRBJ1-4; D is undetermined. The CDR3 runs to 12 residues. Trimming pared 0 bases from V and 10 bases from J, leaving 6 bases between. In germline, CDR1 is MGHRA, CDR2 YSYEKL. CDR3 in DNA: TGCGCCAGCAGCCAAGAGGTCGGAAAACTGTTTTTT. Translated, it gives CASSQEVGKLFF.

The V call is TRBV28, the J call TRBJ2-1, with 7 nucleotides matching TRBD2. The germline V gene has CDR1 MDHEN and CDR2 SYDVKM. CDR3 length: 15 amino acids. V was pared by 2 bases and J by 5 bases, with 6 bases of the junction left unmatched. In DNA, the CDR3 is TGTGCCAGCAGTTTAGGCGGGAGAAAAAACAATGAGCAGTTCTTC. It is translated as CASSLGGRKNNEQFF.

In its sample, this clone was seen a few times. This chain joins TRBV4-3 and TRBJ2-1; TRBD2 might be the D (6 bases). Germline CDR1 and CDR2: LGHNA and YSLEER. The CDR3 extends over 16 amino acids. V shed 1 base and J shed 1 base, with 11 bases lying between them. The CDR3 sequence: CASSQGGTPSYNEQFF. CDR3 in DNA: TGCGCCAGCAGCCAAGGGGGGACTCCTTCCTACAATGAGCAGTTCTTC.

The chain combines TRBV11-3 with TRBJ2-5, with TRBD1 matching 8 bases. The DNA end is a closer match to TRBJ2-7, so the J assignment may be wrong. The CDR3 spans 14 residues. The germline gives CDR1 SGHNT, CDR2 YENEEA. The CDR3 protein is CASSFDRGPYEQYF. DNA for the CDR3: TGTGCCAGCAGCTTCGACAGGGGTCCCTACGAGCAGTACTTC.

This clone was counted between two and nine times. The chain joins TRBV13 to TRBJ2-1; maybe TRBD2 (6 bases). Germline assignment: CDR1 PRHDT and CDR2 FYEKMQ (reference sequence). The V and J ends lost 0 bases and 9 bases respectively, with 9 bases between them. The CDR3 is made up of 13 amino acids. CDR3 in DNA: TGTGCCAGCAGCTTAGGCAGGAGGGGTGAGCAGTTCTTC. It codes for CASSLGRRGEQFF.

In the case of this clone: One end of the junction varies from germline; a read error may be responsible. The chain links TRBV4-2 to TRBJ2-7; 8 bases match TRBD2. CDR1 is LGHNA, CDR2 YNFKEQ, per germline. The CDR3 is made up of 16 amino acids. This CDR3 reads CASSPLGAGVSHEQYF. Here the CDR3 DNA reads TGTGCCAGCAGCCCCCTAGGAGCGGGAGTCTCCCACGAGCAGTACTTC.

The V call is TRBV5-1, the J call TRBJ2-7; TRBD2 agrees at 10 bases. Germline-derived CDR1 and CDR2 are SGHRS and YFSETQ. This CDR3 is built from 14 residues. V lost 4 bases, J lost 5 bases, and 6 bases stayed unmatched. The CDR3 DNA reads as TGCGCCAGCAGCGTGCTAGCGGGAGTTAACGAGCAGTACTTC. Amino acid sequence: CASSVLAGVNEQYF.

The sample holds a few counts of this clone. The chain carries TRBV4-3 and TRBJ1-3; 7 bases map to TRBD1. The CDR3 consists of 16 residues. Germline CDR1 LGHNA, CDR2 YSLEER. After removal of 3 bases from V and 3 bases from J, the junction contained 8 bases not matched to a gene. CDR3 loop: CASSHRPGQHGNTIYF. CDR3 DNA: TGCGCCAGCAGCCACAGACCGGGACAGCATGGAAACACCATATATTTT.

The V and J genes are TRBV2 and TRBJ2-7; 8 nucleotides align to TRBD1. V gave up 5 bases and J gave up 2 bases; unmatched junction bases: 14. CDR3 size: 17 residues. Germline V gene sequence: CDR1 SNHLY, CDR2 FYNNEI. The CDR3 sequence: CASSYTTGVGEPYEQYF. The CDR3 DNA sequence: TGTGCCAGCAGTTATACGACAGGGGTGGGTGAGCCCTACGAGCAGTACTTC.

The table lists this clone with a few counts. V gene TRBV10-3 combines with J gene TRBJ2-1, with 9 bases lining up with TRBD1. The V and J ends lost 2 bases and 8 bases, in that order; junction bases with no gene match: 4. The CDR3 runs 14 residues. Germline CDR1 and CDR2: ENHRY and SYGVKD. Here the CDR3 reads CAISEDRGGDEQFF. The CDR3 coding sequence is TGTGCCATCAGTGAGGACAGGGGGGGGGATGAGCAGTTCTTC.

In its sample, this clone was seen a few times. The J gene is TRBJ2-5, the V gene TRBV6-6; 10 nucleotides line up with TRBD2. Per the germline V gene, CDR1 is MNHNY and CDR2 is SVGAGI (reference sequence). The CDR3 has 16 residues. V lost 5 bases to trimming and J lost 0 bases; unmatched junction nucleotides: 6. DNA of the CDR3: TGTGCCAGCAGTCCCGGGACTAGCGTGTACCAAGAGACCCAGTACTTC. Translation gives CASSPGTSVYQETQYF.

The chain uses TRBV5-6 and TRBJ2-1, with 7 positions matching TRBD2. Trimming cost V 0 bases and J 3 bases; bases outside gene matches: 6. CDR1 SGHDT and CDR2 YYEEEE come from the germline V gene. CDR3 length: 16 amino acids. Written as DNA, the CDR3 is TGTGCCAGCAGCTTGGGAGGGAGGGTCAGCTACAATGAGCAGTTCTTC. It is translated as CASSLGGRVSYNEQFF.